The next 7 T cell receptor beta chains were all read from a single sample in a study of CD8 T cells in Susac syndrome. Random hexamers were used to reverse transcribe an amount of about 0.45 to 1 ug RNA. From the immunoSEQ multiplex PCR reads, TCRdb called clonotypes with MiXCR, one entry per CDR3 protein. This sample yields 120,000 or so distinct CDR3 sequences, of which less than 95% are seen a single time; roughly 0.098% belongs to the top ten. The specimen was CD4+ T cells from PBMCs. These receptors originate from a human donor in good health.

CDR3 DNA sequence: TGTGCCTGTAGTAGTCGGGGCCGCTCCTATAATTCACCCCTCCACTTT. Residues: CACSSRGRSYNSPLHF. The chain recombines TRBV30 with TRBJ1-6; tentative D call: TRBD1 (5 bases). Germline CDR1 GTSNPN, CDR2 SVGIG (reference sequence). V lost 6 bases, J lost 0 bases, and 15 bases lay in between. This CDR3 is built from 16 residues.

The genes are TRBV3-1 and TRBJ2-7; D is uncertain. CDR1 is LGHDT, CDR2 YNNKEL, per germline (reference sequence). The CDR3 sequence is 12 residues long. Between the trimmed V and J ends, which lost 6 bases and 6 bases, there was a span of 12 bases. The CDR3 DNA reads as TGTGCCAGCAGACCAATCCCCACCGAGCAGTACTTC. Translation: CASRPIPTEQYF.

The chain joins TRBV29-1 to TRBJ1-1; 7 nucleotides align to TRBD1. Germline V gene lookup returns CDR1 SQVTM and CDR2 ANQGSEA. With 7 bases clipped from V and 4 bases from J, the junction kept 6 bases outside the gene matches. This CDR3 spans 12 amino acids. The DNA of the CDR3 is TGCAGCGGAACTTCAGGGGGCACTGAAGCTTTCTTT. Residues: CSGTSGGTEAFF.

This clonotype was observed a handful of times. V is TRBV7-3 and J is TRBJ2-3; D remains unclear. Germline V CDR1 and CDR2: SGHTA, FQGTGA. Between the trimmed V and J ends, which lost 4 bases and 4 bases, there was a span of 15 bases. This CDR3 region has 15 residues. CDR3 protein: CASSSSGKGADTQYF. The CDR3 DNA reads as TGTGCCAGCAGCTCCTCAGGCAAAGGAGCAGATACGCAGTATTTT.

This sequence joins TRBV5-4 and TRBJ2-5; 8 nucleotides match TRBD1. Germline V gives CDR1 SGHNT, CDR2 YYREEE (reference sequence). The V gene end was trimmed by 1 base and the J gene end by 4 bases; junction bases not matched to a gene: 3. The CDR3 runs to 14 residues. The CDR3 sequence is CASSLQGARETQYF. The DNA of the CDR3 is TGTGCCAGCAGCTTGCAGGGGGCGCGAGAGACCCAGTACTTC.

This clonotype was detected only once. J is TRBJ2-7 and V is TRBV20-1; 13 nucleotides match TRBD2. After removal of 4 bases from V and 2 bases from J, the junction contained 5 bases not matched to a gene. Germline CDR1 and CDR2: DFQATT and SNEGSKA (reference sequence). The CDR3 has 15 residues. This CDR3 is CSATPGTSGTYEQYF. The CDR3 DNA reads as TGCAGTGCTACCCCGGGGACTAGCGGGACCTACGAGCAGTACTTC.

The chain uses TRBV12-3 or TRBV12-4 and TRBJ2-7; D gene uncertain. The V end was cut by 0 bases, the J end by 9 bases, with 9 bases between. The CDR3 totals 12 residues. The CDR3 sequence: CASSLALERQYF. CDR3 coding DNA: TGTGCCAGCAGTTTAGCGCTTGAAAGGCAGTACTTC.